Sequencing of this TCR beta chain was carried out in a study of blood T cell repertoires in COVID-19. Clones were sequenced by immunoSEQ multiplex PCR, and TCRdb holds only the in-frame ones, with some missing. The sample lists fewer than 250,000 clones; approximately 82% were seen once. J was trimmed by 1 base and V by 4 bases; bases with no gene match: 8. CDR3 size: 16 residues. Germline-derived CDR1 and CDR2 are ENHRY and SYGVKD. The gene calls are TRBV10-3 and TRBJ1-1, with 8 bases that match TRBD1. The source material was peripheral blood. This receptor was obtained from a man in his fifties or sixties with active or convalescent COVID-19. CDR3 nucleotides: TGTGCCATCAGTGCCATTCAGGGGGCTGGGAACACTGAAGCTTTCTTT. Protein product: CAISAIQGAGNTEAFF.